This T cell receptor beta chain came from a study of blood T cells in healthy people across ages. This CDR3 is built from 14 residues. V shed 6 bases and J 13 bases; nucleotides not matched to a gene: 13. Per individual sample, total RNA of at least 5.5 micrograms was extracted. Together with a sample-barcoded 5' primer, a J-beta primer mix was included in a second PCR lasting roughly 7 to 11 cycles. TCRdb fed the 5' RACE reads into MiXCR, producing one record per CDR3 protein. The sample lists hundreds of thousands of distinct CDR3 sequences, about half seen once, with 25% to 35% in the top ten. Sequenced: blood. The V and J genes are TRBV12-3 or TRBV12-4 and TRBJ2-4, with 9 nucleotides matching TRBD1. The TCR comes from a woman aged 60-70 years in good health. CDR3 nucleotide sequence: TGTGCCAGCAGCCCCCGGACAGGGGTAGAAGAGCAGTACTTC. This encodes CASSPRTGVEEQYF.